This is a list of T cell receptor beta chains from one sample in a study of blood T cell repertoires in COVID-19. The method was immunoSEQ multiplex PCR; TCRdb's version includes in-frame clones alone and lacks a portion of them. The sample lists some 95,000 clones; around 80% were seen once. The sample taken for sequencing was peripheral blood. The receptors here all came from a man aged 45-65 years who had recovered from COVID-19. Both conserved end residues are part of each CDR3. D genes are given only for firm matches. Clone size is shown for a subset of rows, as once, few, many or a class of expanded clone.

j_call v_call d_call clone_size cdr3_aa cdr3_nt
TRBJ2-2 TRBV7-9 TRBD1 - CASSFAGGAGTGELFF TGTGCCAGCAGCTTCGCAGGGGGCGCGGGCACCGGGGAGCTGTTTTTT
TRBJ1-1 TRBV3-1/TRBV3-2 - - CASSQEAGGNTEAFF TGTGCCAGCAGCCAAGAGGCAGGTGGGAACACTGAAGCTTTCTTT
TRBJ1-1 TRBV11-1 - once CASSLTPTGITEAFF TGTGCCAGCAGCCTCACACCTACAGGGATCACTGAAGCTTTCTTT
TRBJ2-4 TRBV19 - - CASSIPGVNAKNIQYF TGTGCCAGTAGTATCCCAGGGGTTAATGCCAAAAACATTCAGTACTTC
TRBJ1-1 TRBV3-1/TRBV3-2 - - CASSPPSGGLTTEAFF TGTGCCAGCAGCCCCCCGTCCGGGGGGCTTACTACTGAAGCTTTCTTT
TRBJ1-1 TRBV7-2 - - CASSFRITVNTEAFF TGTGCCAGCAGCTTCCGGATTACAGTGAACACTGAAGCTTTCTTT
TRBJ2-7 TRBV27 - few CASSRYGGDYEQYF TGTGCCAGCAGTCGATACGGCGGAGACTACGAGCAGTACTTC
TRBJ2-7 TRBV10-2 TRBD2 - CASKPGLAGDTYEQYF TGCGCCAGCAAACCGGGACTAGCGGGAGATACCTACGAGCAGTACTTC
TRBJ1-2 TRBV5-4 - - CASSLDGRGGYTF TGTGCCAGCAGCTTGGATGGGAGGGGCGGCTACACCTTC
TRBJ2-7 TRBV5-6 TRBD2 - CASSLGGTSSYEQYF TGTGCCAGCAGCCTTGGGGGGACTAGCTCCTACGAGCAGTACTTC
TRBJ1-5 TRBV7-8 - few CASSLVVQPQHF TGTGCCAGCAGCTTAGTAGTTCAGCCCCAGCATTTT
TRBJ1-5 TRBV6-5 TRBD1 - CASRRTGGSGQPQHF TGTGCCAGCAGGCGTACAGGGGGCTCGGGACAGCCCCAGCATTTT
TRBJ1-4 TRBV18 - - CASSPAVGGQSTNEKLFF TGTGCCAGCTCACCCGCTGTGGGTGGACAGTCAACTAATGAAAAACTGTTTTTT
TRBJ1-5 TRBV6-6 - - CASSYSWGEDQPQHF TGTGCCAGCAGTTACTCCTGGGGGGAGGATCAGCCCCAGCATTTT
TRBJ2-1 TRBV9 TRBD2 - CASSVAPSSGRPQRGNEQFF TGTGCCAGCAGCGTAGCCCCCTCGAGCGGGAGGCCCCAAAGAGGCAATGAGCAGTTCTTC